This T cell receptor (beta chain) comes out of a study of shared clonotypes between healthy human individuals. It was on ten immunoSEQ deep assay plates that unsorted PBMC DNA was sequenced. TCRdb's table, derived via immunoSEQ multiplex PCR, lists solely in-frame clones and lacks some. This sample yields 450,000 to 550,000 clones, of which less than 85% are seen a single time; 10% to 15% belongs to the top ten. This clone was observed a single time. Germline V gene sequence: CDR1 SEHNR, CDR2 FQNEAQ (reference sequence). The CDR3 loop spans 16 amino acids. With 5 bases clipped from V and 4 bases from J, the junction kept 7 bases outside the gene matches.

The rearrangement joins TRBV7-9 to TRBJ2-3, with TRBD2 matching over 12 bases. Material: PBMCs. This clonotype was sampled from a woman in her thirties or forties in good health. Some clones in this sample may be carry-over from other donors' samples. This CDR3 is CASSPTSGSGADTQYF. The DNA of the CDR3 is TGTGCCAGCAGCCCGACTAGCGGGAGTGGCGCAGATACGCAGTATTTT.